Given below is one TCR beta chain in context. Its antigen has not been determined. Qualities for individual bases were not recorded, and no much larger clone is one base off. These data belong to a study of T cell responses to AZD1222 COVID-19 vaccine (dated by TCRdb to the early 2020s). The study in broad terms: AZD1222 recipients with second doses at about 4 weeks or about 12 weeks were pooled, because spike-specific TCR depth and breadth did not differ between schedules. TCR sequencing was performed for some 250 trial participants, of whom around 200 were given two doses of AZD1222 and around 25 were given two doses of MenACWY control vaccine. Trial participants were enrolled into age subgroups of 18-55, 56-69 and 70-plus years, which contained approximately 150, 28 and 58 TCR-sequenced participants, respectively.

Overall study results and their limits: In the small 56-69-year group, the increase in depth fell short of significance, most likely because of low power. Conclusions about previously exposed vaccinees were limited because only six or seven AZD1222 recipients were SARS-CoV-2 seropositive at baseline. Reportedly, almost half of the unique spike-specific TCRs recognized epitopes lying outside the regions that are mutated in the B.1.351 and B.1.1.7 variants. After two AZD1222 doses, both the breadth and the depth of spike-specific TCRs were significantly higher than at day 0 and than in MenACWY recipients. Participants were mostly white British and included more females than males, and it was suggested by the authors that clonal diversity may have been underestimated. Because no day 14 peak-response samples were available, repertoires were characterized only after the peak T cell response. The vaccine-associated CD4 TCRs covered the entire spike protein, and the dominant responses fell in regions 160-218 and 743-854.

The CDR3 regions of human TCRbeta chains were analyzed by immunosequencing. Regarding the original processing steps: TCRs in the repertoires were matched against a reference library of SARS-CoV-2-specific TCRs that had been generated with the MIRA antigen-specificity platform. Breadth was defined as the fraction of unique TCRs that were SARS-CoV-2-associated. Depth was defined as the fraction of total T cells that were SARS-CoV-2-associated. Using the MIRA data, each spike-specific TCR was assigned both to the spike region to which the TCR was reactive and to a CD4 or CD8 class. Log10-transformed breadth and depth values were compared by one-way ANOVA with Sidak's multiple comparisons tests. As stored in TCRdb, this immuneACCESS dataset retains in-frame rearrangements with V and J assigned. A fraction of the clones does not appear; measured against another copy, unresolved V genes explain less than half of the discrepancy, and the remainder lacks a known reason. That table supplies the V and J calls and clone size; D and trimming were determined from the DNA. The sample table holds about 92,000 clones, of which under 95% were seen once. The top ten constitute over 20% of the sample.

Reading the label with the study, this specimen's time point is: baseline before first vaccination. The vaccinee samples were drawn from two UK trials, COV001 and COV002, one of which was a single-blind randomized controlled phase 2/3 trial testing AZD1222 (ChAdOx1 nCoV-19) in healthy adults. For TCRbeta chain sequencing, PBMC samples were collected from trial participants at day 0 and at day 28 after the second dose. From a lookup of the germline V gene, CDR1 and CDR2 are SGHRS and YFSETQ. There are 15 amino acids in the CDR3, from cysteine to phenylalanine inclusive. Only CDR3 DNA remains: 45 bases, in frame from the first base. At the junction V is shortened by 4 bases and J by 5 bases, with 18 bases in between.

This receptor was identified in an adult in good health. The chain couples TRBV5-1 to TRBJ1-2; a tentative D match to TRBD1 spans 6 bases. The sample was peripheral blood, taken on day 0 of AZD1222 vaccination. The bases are TGCGCCAGCAGCCATGAACCCGACAGGCCGTATGGCTACACCTTC. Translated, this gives CASSHEPDRPYGYTF.